The 8 T cell receptor beta chains given below trace back to one sample, sequenced in a study of CXCR3-negative and CXCR3-positive naive CD8 T cells. The authors prepared UMI-labeled TRB cDNA libraries by 5' RACE. Using the 5' RACE reads, TCRdb records one entry per CDR3 protein without DNA. This sample's table reports roughly 56,000 distinct CDR3 sequences. Sequencing used naive CXCR3- CD8+ T cells from blood. Subset defined: CD45RO-CCR7+CD27+CD95- naive CD8+ T cells lacking CXCR3 (TNR3-). The receptors here all came from a human donor in good health. Some clones in this sample may be carry-over from other donors' samples.

The chain carries TRBV27 and TRBJ2-7. The germline V gene has CDR1 MNHEY and CDR2 SMNVEV (reference sequence). The CDR3 is 11 residues long. CDR3 in amino acids: CASSYGYEQYF.

The chain carries TRBV28 and TRBJ2-3; TCRdb proposes TRBD1, but this gene call is untestable without DNA. The CDR3 sequence is 16 residues long. From germline, CDR1 is MDHEN and CDR2 SYDVKM. The chain's CDR3 is CASSFAGVSGTDTQYF.

This chain links TRBV7-9 with TRBJ2-3. This CDR3 has 13 amino acids. Germline loops: CDR1 SEHNR, CDR2 FQNEAQ (reference sequence). CDR3 residues: CASELADADTQYF.

V is TRBV7-9 and J is TRBJ2-7; TCRdb proposes TRBD1, but this gene call is untestable without DNA. This CDR3 contains 15 residues. CDR1 SEHNR and CDR2 FQNEAQ come from the germline V gene (reference sequence). The CDR3 sequence: CASSLVLGGNYEQYF.

The chain uses TRBV20-1 and TRBJ2-7. The germline V gene encodes CDR1 DFQATT and CDR2 SNEGSKA (reference sequence). The CDR3 runs 13 residues. The CDR3 loop is CSARSMGSYEQYF.

The J gene is TRBJ1-1, the V gene TRBV7-9; the TCRdb call, TRBD1, lacks DNA for checking. CDR3 size: 12 residues. From germline, CDR1 is SEHNR and CDR2 FQNEAQ (reference sequence). The CDR3 loop reads CASSLLAPEAFF.

V usage is TRBV7-2 and J usage is TRBJ2-5; TCRdb designates TRBD1, a call that cannot be tested without DNA. The CDR3 covers 16 residues. Germline lookup yields CDR1 SGHTA and CDR2 FQGNSA. The CDR3 reads CASSLAGTGAGETQYF.

This sequence joins TRBV4-3 and TRBJ2-1; TCRdb reports TRBD2, a call that lacks DNA to check it against. Germline values: CDR1 LGHNA, CDR2 YSLEER. CDR3 length: 17 amino acids. CDR3 in amino acids: CASSQDLTSGEYNEQFF.